This TCR beta chain comes out of a study of blood T cell repertoires in COVID-19. Across the whole study: Acute and convalescent COVID-19 samples came from the United States, Italy and Spain. From T cells, B-cell-depleted T cells, or PBMCs came the material, which was cDNA or gDNA.

Per the original methods: It was from reference gene primer amplification that nucleated cell counts were estimated. Data came from immunoSEQ multiplex PCR; TCRdb stores just in-frame clones and leaves some out. From that table come the V and J calls and clone size; the DNA was used to work out D and trimming. This table holds approximately 240,000 clones, approximately 79% found once. This clone was detected only once. Per germline, CDR1 MRHNA and CDR2 SNTAGT. Trimming removed 2 bases from V and 0 bases from J, with 23 bases in between. The CDR3 is 20 amino acids. What was sequenced was peripheral blood. The clonotype originates from an elderly woman with active or convalescent COVID-19. The rearrangement uses TRBV6-4 and TRBJ1-3; no clear D. The CDR3 protein is CASSDPRIRLVQFSGNTIYF. The DNA for the CDR3 is TGTGCCAGCAGTGACCCCCGAATCCGACTTGTTCAATTCTCTGGAAACACCATATATTTT.